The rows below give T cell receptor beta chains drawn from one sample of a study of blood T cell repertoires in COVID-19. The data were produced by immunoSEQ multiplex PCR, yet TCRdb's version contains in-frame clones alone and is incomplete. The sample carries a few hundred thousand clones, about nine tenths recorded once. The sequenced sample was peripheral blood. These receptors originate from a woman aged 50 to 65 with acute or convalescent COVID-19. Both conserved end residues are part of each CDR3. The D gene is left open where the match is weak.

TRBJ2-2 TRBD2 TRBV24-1 CAIQGLAHTGELFF
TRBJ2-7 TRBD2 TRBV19 CASSILLSGGGSGEQYF
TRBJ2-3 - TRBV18 CASSPSTDTQYF
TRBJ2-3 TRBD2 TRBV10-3 CAISTDAGGRDTQYF
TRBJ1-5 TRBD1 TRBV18 CASSPGTGDNQPQHF
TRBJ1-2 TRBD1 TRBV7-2 CASSLTTGGNYGYTF
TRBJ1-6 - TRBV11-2 CASSRTDNNSPLHF
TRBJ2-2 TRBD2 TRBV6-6 CASRLAGTGELFF
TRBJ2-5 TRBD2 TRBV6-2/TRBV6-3 CASSSHPGLAGRGPETQYF
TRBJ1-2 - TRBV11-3 CASSLDPGYGYTF
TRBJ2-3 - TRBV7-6 CASSLGGGSRDTQYF
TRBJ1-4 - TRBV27 CASSPYGETNEKLFF
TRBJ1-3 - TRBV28 CASNQQGWVSGNTIYF
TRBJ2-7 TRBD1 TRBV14 CASSFPSRGLYEQYF
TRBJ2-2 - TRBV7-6 CASSPDKNTGELFF
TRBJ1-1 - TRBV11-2 CASSLMSGLDTEAFF
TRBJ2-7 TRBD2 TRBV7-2 CASSLTAGGAYEQYF
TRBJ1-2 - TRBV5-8 CASSRDLAANYGYTF
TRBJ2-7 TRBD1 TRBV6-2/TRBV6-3 CASSSPGGGNEQYF
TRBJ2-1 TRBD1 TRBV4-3 CASSQEGGTGGNEQFF
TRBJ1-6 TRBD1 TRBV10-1 CASSPGQGVSPLHF
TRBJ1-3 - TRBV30 CAWSGNNAGNTIYF
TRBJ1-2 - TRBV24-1 CATRKWVTAICYTF
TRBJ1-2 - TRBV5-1 CASSLVLKGATNYGYTF
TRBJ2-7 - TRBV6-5 CASRGGQPYEQYF
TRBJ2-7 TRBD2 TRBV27 CASSPNLAGVNEQYF
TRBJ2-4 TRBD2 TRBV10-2 CASSESSGLAGNIQYF
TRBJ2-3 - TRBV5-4 CASSSDPGVNTQYF
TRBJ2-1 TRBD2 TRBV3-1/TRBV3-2 CASSAGLAGYNEQFF
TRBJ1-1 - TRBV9 CASSVLNGGNTEAFF
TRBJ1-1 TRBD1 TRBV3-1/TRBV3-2 CASSPNPRGRHTEAFF
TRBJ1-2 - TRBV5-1 CASSLEGAYGYTF
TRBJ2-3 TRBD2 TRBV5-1 CASSPAGGTGDTQYF
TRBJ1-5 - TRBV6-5 CASLGVLNQPQHF
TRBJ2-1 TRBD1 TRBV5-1 CASSARDSYFSSYNEQFF
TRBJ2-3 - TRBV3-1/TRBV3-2 CASSQVRGGFPRIDTQYF
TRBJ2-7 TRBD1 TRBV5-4 CASSLGDRGYEQYF
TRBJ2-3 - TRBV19 CASSPTTDTQYF